The 28 T cell receptor beta chains presented below share a single source sample, sequenced in a study of type 1 and type 2 diabetes patients listed by TCRdb under 2016. The sequencer listed for this sample is Illumina MiSeq. TCRbeta CDR3 amplification used genomic DNA from the sorted T cell subsets as template. The TCRbeta CDR3 region was amplified by multiplex PCR with 30 forward and 13 reverse primers. TCRdb handled the public reads itself, with Q25 trimming in fastp and clone calling in MiXCR, and kept productive beta chains. When rows share a CDR3 protein, they turn into one entry using the most common DNA and genes. The sample data list around 300,000 distinct CDR3 sequences, and 40% to 50% of these were observed just once. Of the sample, about an eighth is held by the ten largest clones. Sequencing input: peripheral blood mononuclear cells (PBMCs). These receptors were collected from a man aged 18 to 29 with type 2 diabetes.

The J gene is TRBJ1-5, the V gene TRBV2; 8 nucleotides align to TRBD1. J lost 7 bases, V lost 8 bases, and 10 bases had no gene match. Germline V gene lookup returns CDR1 SNHLY and CDR2 FYNNEI. The CDR3 spans 14 residues. As DNA, the CDR3 is TGTGCCAGCGCTACCAGGGGGCGCGGGCAGCCCCAGCATTTT. It codes for CASATRGRGQPQHF.

This clonotype was seen repeatedly, ten times or more. The V gene is TRBV7-2, the J gene TRBJ2-5; 7 nucleotides agree with TRBD1. Germline loops: CDR1 SGHTA, CDR2 FQGNSA. V lost 0 bases and J lost 5; bases outside the gene matches: 3. The CDR3 consists of 14 residues. Here the CDR3 reads CASSLAGGGETQYF. As DNA, the CDR3 is TGTGCCAGCAGCTTAGCAGGGGGCGGGGAGACCCAGTACTTC.

This clonotype was observed at least ten times. This chain uses TRBV7-8 with TRBJ2-7; 10 bases are a match to TRBD1. J gave up 5 bases and V 3 bases, and 4 bases lay outside the gene matches. Looked up from germline, CDR1 is SGHVS and CDR2 is FQNEAQ. The CDR3 extends over 14 amino acids. The chain's CDR3 is CASSLGTGVDEQYF. DNA of the CDR3: TGTGCCAGCAGCTTGGGGACAGGGGTAGACGAGCAGTACTTC.

The CDR3 loop is CASSYRPGGTRFNEQFF. CDR3 bases: TGTGCCAGCAGCTATAGGCCGGGGGGGACACGCTTCAATGAGCAGTTCTTC. The J gene is TRBJ2-1, the V gene TRBV6-5, with 8 bases matching TRBD2. Germline loops: CDR1 MNHEY, CDR2 SVGAGI. V was pared by 6 bases and J by 6 bases, with 16 bases of the junction left unmatched. The CDR3 runs to 17 residues.

The J gene is TRBJ2-5, the V gene TRBV2; D gene unclear. V was shortened by 6 bases and J by 2 bases, with 16 bases between the two germline ends. Per germline, CDR1 SNHLY and CDR2 FYNNEI. The CDR3 extends over 15 amino acids. The CDR3 loop reads CASSQGQPQQETQYF. The CDR3 DNA reads as TGTGCCAGCAGCCAAGGGCAGCCCCAACAAGAGACCCAGTACTTC. Complete variable domain (other parts from reference TRBV2 and TRBJ2-5): EPEVTQTPSHQVTQMGQEVILRCVPISNHLYFYWYRQILGQKVEFLVSFYNNEISEKSEIFDDQFSVERPDGSNFTLKIRSTKLEDSAMYFCASSQGQPQQETQYFGPGTRLLVL.

The rearrangement uses TRBV7-9 and TRBJ2-1; D is tentatively TRBD1 or TRBD2 (5 bases each). Trimming left V 1 base short and J 4 bases short, with 8 bases between. The CDR3 length is 14 residues. The germline V gene has CDR1 SEHNR and CDR2 FQNEAQ (reference sequence). The chain's CDR3 is CASSLEEGYNEQFF. In DNA, the CDR3 is TGTGCCAGCAGCTTAGAAGAGGGGTACAATGAGCAGTTCTTC.

This clonotype showed up just a few times. The chain has TRBV7-2 and TRBJ2-3, with 10 bases that match TRBD2. The CDR3 length is 17 residues. CDR1 SGHTA and CDR2 FQGNSA come from the germline V gene. The V gene end was trimmed by 5 bases and the J gene end by 3 bases; junction bases not matched to a gene: 11. CDR3 loop: CASSGLLAGDRTDTQYF. For the CDR3, the DNA is TGTGCCAGCAGCGGGTTGCTAGCGGGGGATCGAACAGATACGCAGTATTTT.

This clonotype turned up a few times. The chain carries TRBV7-2 and TRBJ2-3; 10 bases match TRBD2. Germline V gives CDR1 SGHTA, CDR2 FQGNSA. CDR3 length equals 19 residues. After removal of 4 bases from V and 4 bases from J, the junction contained 17 bases not matched to a gene. CDR3 sequence (DNA): TGTGCCAGCAGCTCGGCGCGTAGAGCGGGGGGGCTCGGGCCAGATACGCAGTATTTT. Protein sequence: CASSSARRAGGLGPDTQYF.

The rearrangement uses TRBV4-1 and TRBJ1-6; unclear D gene. The CDR3 runs 17 residues. V shed 0 bases and J shed 10 bases, with 19 bases lying between them. Per germline, CDR1 MGHRA and CDR2 YSYEKL. The CDR3 coding sequence is TGCGCCAGCAGCCAAGATATAGGGCAAGCCCTGATCTCACCCCTCCACTTT. Amino acid sequence: CASSQDIGQALISPLHF.

This clonotype was seen a handful of times. The DNA of the CDR3 is TGCGCCAGCAGCTTGGTTGGGGGATTGAACACTGAAGCTTTCTTT. It specifies CASSLVGGLNTEAFF. The rearrangement links TRBV5-1 to TRBJ1-1; D may be TRBD1 (5 bases). With 0 bases removed from V and 0 bases from J, the gap between germline ends came to 9 bases. The germline CDR1 and CDR2 sequences are SGHRS and YFSETQ. This CDR3 contains 15 residues. The complete variable domain, with remaining parts taken from reference TRBV5-1 and TRBJ1-1, reads KAGVTQTPRYLIKTRGQQVTLSCSPISGHRSVSWYQQTPGQGLQFLFEYFSETQRNKGNFPGRFSGRQFSNSRSEMNVSTLELGDSALYLCASSLVGGLNTEAFFGQGTRLTVV.

This clonotype appeared a few times. The chain couples TRBV4-1 to TRBJ1-6, with 8 bases lining up with TRBD1. V gave up 3 bases and J gave up 6 bases; unmatched junction bases: 4. CDR1 MGHRA and CDR2 YSYEKL come from the germline V gene. This CDR3 spans 15 amino acids. DNA of the CDR3: TGCGCCAGCAGCCAGTGGACAGGGAGTAATTCACCCCTCCACTTT. Amino acid sequence: CASSQWTGSNSPLHF.

The V gene is TRBV6-6, the J gene TRBJ2-7; TRBD2 aligns across 14 bases. Trimming removed 7 bases from V and 8 bases from J; junction bases left unmatched: 4. Looked up from germline, CDR1 is MNHNY and CDR2 is SVGAGI (reference sequence). The length of the CDR3 is 13 residues. The CDR3 here is CASIRLAGGKQYF. In DNA form, the CDR3 reads TGTGCCAGCATTCGACTAGCGGGAGGGAAGCAGTACTTC.

This clonotype was found a few times. V gene TRBV19 combines with J gene TRBJ2-3, with D unresolved. CDR3 size: 15 residues. Germline assignment: CDR1 LNHDA and CDR2 SQIVND (reference sequence). The V end was cut by 5 bases, the J end by 4 bases, with 16 bases between. The CDR3 nucleotides read TGTGCCAGTAGTGATGGACCCACCCCCGCAGATACGCAGTATTTT. Protein: CASSDGPTPADTQYF.

The chain couples TRBV18 to TRBJ2-2; TRBD1 matches 9 bases. V gave up 1 base and J gave up 0 bases; unmatched junction bases: 0. Germline V lookup: CDR1 KGHSH, CDR2 LQKENI. CDR3 size: 16 residues. The CDR3 coding sequence is TGTGCCAGCTCACCACGGGACAGGGCGAACACCGGGGAGCTGTTTTTT. Protein: CASSPRDRANTGELFF.

This chain uses TRBV29-1 with TRBJ1-1; D not certain. Germline CDR1 is SQVTM and CDR2 is ANQGSEA. The CDR3 is made up of 13 amino acids. V lost 2 bases and J lost 1, with 8 bases in between. The CDR3 sequence is CSVEIEENTEAFF. The CDR3 nucleotides are TGCAGCGTTGAAATCGAGGAGAACACTGAAGCTTTCTTT.

This clonotype has at least ten counts. The chain joins TRBV7-2 to TRBJ2-7; D uncertain. Germline V gene sequence: CDR1 SGHTA, CDR2 FQGNSA. V was trimmed by 3 bases and J by 7 bases, leaving 13 bases between them. The CDR3 runs to 13 residues. CDR3 in amino acids: CASSLDAAREQYF. CDR3 nucleotides: TGTGCCAGCAGCTTGGACGCAGCCAGGGAGCAGTACTTC.

A few counts support this clonotype. This chain connects TRBV7-8 to TRBJ1-2, with 10 nucleotides matching TRBD1. Germline V gene data show CDR1 as SGHVS and CDR2 as FQNEAQ. There are 12 residues in the CDR3. Germline trimming cut 5 bases from V and 13 bases from J; bases unmatched to any gene: 7. The CDR3 region has the DNA TGTGCCAGCAGCAAAGACAGGGGGCGTATCACCTTC. It encodes CASSKDRGRITF.

The chain employs TRBV27 and TRBJ2-1; 7 bases map to TRBD2. Germline CDR1 MNHEY, CDR2 SMNVEV (reference sequence). The CDR3 has 14 amino acids. Germline trimming cut 5 bases from V and 8 bases from J; bases unmatched to any gene: 9. The CDR3 is CASSPANGGDEQFF. The CDR3 nucleotides read TGTGCCAGCAGTCCAGCCAATGGGGGGGATGAGCAGTTCTTC.

This clonotype was seen only a few times. The V and J genes are TRBV14 and TRBJ2-7; 9 bases align to TRBD2. The CDR3 loop spans 13 amino acids. The junction had 2 bases not matched to a gene; V was cut back by 6 bases and J by 2 bases. Per the germline V gene, CDR1 is SGHDN and CDR2 is FVKESK. The CDR3 coding sequence is TGTGCCAGCAGGGCTAGCGGGACCTACGAGCAGTACTTC. It yields the protein CASRASGTYEQYF.

The chain recombines TRBV7-8 with TRBJ2-3; the D gene is possibly TRBD1 (6 bases). V was shortened by 5 bases and J by 11 bases, with 23 bases between the two germline ends. The CDR3 has 15 amino acids. CDR1 SGHVS and CDR2 FQNEAQ come from the germline V gene. The CDR3 protein is CASSNDRKTGFGQYF. The DNA of the CDR3 is TGTGCCAGCAGCAACGACCGGAAAACAGGGTTCGGGCAGTATTTT.

This clonotype occurred many times. This chain links TRBV19 with TRBJ1-1; a weak D match, TRBD1 (5 bases). V lost 6 bases, J lost 4 bases, and 12 bases lay in between. The CDR3 is made up of 13 amino acids. Germline V gene data show CDR1 as LNHDA and CDR2 as SQIVND (reference sequence). The CDR3 sequence: CASSYGAATEAFF. The CDR3 DNA is TGTGCCAGTAGCTACGGGGCTGCCACTGAAGCTTTCTTT.

Worth noting for this clonotype: One end of the junction varies from germline; a read error may be responsible. The chain couples TRBV7-3 to TRBJ2-2, with D maybe TRBD2 (5 bases). The CDR3 runs to 13 residues. Per germline, CDR1 SGHTA and CDR2 FQGTGA. As DNA, the CDR3 is TGTGCCAGCAGCTTTTCACCCACCGGGGAGCTGTCTTTT. This gives the protein CASSFSPTGELSF.

This clonotype was seen more than once but under ten times. The chain employs TRBV6-4 and TRBJ2-7, with D perhaps TRBD1 (5 bases). Germline lookup yields CDR1 MRHNA and CDR2 SNTAGT. The CDR3 covers 16 residues. Trimming pared 4 bases from V and 2 bases from J, leaving 18 bases between. Here the CDR3 reads CASSAGHPRKPYEQYF. In nucleotides, the CDR3 is TGTGCCAGCAGTGCAGGACATCCACGCAAACCCTACGAGCAGTACTTC.

This clonotype was recorded many times. V gene TRBV7-6 combines with J gene TRBJ2-7; TRBD1 agrees at 9 bases. The CDR3 is 13 amino acids. V lost 5 bases and J lost 6; bases outside the gene matches: 5. Per the germline V gene, CDR1 is SGHVS and CDR2 is FNYEAQ. The CDR3 coding sequence is TGTGCCAGCAGCCCTCGGGACAGGGTCGAGCAGTACTTC. Its translation is CASSPRDRVEQYF.

The chain uses TRBV9 and TRBJ1-2, with D possibly TRBD1 on 6 matching bases. V shed 0 bases and J shed 4 bases, with 13 bases lying between them. Germline V CDR1 and CDR2: SGDLS, YYNGEE. This CDR3 spans 15 amino acids. This CDR3 reads CASSVDSQGTYGYTF. The CDR3 coding sequence is TGTGCCAGCAGCGTAGATTCCCAGGGGACCTATGGCTACACCTTC.

This clonotype was detected many times. The chain joins TRBV29-1 to TRBJ1-1; D uncertain. V was clipped by 8 bases and J by 0 bases, with 7 bases between them. The CDR3 totals 11 residues. The germline CDR1 and CDR2 sequences are SQVTM and ANQGSEA. The CDR3 is CSLRLNTEAFF. The CDR3 bases are TGCAGCCTCAGGCTGAACACTGAAGCTTTCTTT. The whole variable domain, remainder taken from reference TRBV29-1 and TRBJ1-1, is SAVISQKPSRDICQRGTSLTIQCQVDSQVTMMFWYRQQPGQSLTLIATANQGSEATYESGFVIDKFPISRPNLTFSTLTVSNMSPEDSSIYLCSLRLNTEAFFGQGTRLTVV.

This clonotype has a handful of counts. The CDR3 region has the DNA TGTGCCAGCACGACCGGATTTGAAGCTTTCTTT. Translating gives CASTTGFEAFF. This rearrangement joins TRBV28 to TRBJ1-1; the D is unclear. CDR1 is MDHEN and CDR2 is SYDVKM in the germline V gene. This CDR3 spans 11 amino acids. V lost 7 bases and J lost 7, with 10 bases in between.

J is TRBJ2-3 and V is TRBV4-1; 9 bases are a match to TRBD2. The CDR3 runs to 16 residues. Trimming took 1 base from V and 3 from J; bases not matched to a gene: 5. Germline V gene lookup returns CDR1 MGHRA and CDR2 YSYEKL. The CDR3 coding sequence is TGCGCCAGCAGCCAAGGCGGGGGGGCAGGAACAGATACGCAGTATTTT. It codes for CASSQGGGAGTDTQYF.